This entry describes one T cell receptor (beta chain). Antigen specificity is unknown. Here immunoSEQ multiplex PCR was the method, and the copy in TCRdb shows in-frame clones only, minus some. The profile covers about 120,000 clones, with approximately 92% appearing a single time and more than 7% taken by the ten largest. These data are taken from a study of T cell responses to AZD1222 COVID-19 vaccine. Study results and caveats: Spike was spanned by vaccine-associated CD4 TCRs, which were dominant at 160-218 and 743-854.

This CDR3 has 14 residues. Germline-derived CDR1 and CDR2 are MNHEY and SVGAGI. With V trimmed by 2 bases and J by 12 bases, 11 bases remained unmatched. The source was peripheral blood, collected 28 days after the second AZD1222 dose. The V gene is TRBV6-5, the J gene TRBJ2-7; 9 bases are shared with TRBD1. This TCR came from an adult who received the AZD1222 COVID-19 vaccine. The CDR3 coding sequence is TGTGCCAGCAGTTACCAGCCAACAGGGGGCCTCCTGTACTTC. It translates to CASSYQPTGGLLYF.